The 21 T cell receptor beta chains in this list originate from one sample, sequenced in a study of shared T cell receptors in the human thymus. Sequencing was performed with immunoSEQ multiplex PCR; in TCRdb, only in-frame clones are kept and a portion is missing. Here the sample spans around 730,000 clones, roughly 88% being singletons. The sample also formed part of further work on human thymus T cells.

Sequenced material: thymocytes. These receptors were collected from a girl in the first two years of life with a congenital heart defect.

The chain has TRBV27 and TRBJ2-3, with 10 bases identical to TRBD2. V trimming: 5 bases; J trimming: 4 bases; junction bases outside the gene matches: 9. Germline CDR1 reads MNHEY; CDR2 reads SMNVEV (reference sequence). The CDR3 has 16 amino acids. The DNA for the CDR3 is TGTGCCAGCAGTATTCTTAGCGGGGGGTTATCAGATACGCAGTATTTT. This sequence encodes CASSILSGGLSDTQYF.

The CDR3 is CASSLGEPGGLEQPQHF. The CDR3 bases are TGTGCCAGCAGTTTAGGGGAACCAGGAGGATTAGAGCAGCCCCAGCATTTT. The V gene is TRBV27, the J gene TRBJ1-5; no firm D call. The germline gives CDR1 MNHEY, CDR2 SMNVEV (reference sequence). This CDR3 region has 17 residues. V dropped 2 bases and J dropped 7 bases, with 21 bases sitting between them.

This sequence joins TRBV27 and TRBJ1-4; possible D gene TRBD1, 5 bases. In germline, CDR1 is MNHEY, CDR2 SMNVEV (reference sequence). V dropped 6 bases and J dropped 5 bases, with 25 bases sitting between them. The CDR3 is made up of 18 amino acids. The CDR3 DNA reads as TGTGCCAGCAGCCCCACCCCTCTCCGACACAGGCGAAATGAAAAACTGTTTTTT. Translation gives CASSPTPLRHRRNEKLFF.

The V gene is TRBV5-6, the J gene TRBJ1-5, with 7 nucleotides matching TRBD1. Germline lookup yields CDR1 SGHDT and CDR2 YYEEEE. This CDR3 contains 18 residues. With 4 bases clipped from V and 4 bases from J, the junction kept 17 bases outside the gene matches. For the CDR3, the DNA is TGTGCCAGCAGCCTAAGCCGTGGGACCGGGACAGAAAATCAGCCCCAGCATTTT. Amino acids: CASSLSRGTGTENQPQHF.

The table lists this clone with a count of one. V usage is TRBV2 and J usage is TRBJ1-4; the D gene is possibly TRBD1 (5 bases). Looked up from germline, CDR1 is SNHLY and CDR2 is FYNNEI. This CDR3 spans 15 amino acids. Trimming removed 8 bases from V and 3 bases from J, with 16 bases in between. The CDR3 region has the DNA TGTGCCAGCGGGGACCGCGGGGTTCCTAATGAAAAACTGTTTTTT. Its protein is CASGDRGVPNEKLFF. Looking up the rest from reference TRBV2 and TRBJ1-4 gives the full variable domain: EPEVTQTPSHQVTQMGQEVILRCVPISNHLYFYWYRQILGQKVEFLVSFYNNEISEKSEIFDDQFSVERPDGSNFTLKIRSTKLEDSAMYFCASGDRGVPNEKLFFGSGTQLSVL.

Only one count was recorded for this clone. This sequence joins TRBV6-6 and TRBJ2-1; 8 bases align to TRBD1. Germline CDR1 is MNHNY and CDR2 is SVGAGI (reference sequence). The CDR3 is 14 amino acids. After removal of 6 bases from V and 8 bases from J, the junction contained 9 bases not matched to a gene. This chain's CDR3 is CASRSGQVPHEQFF. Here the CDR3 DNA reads TGTGCCAGCAGGTCGGGACAGGTCCCCCATGAGCAGTTCTTC.

CDR3 loop: CASRRRRISNQPQHF. The CDR3 DNA sequence: TGTGCCAGTAGGCGGCGCCGGATTAGCAATCAGCCCCAGCATTTT. The rearrangement uses TRBV19 and TRBJ1-5; D is ambiguous. The CDR3 is 15 residues long. Germline CDR1 and CDR2: LNHDA and SQIVND (reference sequence). V lost 6 bases to trimming and J lost 0 bases, with 12 bases between them.

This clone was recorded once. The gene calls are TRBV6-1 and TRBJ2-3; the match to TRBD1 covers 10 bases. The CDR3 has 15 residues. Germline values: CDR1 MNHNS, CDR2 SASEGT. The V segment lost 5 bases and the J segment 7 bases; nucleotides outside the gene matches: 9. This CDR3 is CASSRQGAYSYTQYF. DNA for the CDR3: TGTGCCAGCAGTAGACAGGGGGCATACTCCTATACGCAGTATTTT.

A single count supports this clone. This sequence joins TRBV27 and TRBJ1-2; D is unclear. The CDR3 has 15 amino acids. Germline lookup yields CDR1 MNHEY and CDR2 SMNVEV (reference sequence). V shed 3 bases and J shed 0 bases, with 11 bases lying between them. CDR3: CASSFCAVSNYGYTF. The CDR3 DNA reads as TGTGCCAGCAGTTTCTGTGCAGTCTCTAACTATGGCTACACCTTC.

The CDR3: CASSSTGVICRGETQYF. The CDR3 DNA reads TGCGCCAGCAGCTCAACAGGGGTGATATGTAGGGGAGAGACCCAGTACTTC. The chain links TRBV5-1 to TRBJ2-5; 7 nucleotides align to TRBD1. Per the germline V gene, CDR1 is SGHRS and CDR2 is YFSETQ. V shed 3 bases, J shed 4 bases, and the junction held 15 bases outside the gene matches. The CDR3 spans 17 residues. The whole variable domain, filled in from reference TRBV5-1 and TRBJ2-5, reads KAGVTQTPRYLIKTRGQQVTLSCSPISGHRSVSWYQQTPGQGLQFLFEYFSETQRNKGNFPGRFSGRQFSNSRSEMNVSTLELGDSALYLCASSSTGVICRGETQYFGPGTRLLVL.

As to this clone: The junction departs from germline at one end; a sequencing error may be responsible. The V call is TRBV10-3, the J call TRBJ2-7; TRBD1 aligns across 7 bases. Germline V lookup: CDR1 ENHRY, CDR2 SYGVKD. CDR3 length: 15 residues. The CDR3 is CASSHPQGLGYEQYF. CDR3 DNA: TGTGCCAGCAGTCATCCACAGGGGTTGGGCTACGAGCAGTACTTC.

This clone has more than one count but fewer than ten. The CDR3 DNA reads TGTGCCAGCACCTGGGGGCCCGCCCTATATAGCAATCAGCCCCAGCATTTT. It codes for CASTWGPALYSNQPQHF. The chain employs TRBV2 and TRBJ1-5; D may be TRBD1 (6 bases). Trimming shortened V by 7 bases and J by 0 bases, and 19 bases separated the two germline ends. Germline V gives CDR1 SNHLY, CDR2 FYNNEI. This CDR3 has 17 amino acids.

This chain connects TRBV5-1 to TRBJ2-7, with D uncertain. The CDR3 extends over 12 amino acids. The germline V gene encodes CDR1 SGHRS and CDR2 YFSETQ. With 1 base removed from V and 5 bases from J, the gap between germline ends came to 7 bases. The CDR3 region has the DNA TGCGCCAGCAGCTTGCCCCGGGACGAGCAGTACTTC. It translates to CASSLPRDEQYF. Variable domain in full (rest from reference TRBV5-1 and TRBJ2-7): KAGVTQTPRYLIKTRGQQVTLSCSPISGHRSVSWYQQTPGQGLQFLFEYFSETQRNKGNFPGRFSGRQFSNSRSEMNVSTLELGDSALYLCASSLPRDEQYFGPGTRLTVT.

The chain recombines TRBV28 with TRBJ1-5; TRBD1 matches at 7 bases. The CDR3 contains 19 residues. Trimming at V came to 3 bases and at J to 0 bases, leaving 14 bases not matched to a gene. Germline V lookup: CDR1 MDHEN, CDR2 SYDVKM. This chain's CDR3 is CASSFKDLQGPNSNQPQHF. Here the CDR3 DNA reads TGTGCCAGCAGTTTCAAAGATCTACAGGGGCCTAATAGCAATCAGCCCCAGCATTTT.

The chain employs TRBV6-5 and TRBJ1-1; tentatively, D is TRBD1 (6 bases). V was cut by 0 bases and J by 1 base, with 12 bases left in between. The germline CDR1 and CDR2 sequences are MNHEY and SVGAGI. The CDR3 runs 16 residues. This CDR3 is CASSYSPRGGNTEAFF. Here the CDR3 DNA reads TGTGCCAGCAGTTACTCCCCGAGGGGGGGGAACACTGAAGCTTTCTTT.

The CDR3 DNA is TGTGCCAGCAGCTTAGCTACTAGCGGGGGCTACGAGCAGTACTTC. Amino acids: CASSLATSGGYEQYF. This sequence joins TRBV7-2 and TRBJ2-7; 11 bases match TRBD2. Looked up from germline, CDR1 is SGHTA and CDR2 is FQGNSA. The CDR3 has 15 residues. The ends lost 0 bases at V and 3 bases at J; junction bases unmatched: 1.

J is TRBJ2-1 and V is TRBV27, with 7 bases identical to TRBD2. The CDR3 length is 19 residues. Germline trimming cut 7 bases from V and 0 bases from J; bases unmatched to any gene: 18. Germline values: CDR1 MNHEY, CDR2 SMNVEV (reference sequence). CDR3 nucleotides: TGTGCCAGCACCCCCAGGGTCCGGTCAGCGGGATACTCCTACAATGAGCAGTTCTTC. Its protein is CASTPRVRSAGYSYNEQFF.

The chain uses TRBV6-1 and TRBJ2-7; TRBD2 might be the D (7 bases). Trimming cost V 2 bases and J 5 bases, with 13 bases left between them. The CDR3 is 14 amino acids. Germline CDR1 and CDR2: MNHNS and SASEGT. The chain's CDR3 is CASSELGGQDEQYF. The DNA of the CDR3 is TGTGCCAGCAGTGAACTGGGGGGGCAGGACGAGCAGTACTTC.

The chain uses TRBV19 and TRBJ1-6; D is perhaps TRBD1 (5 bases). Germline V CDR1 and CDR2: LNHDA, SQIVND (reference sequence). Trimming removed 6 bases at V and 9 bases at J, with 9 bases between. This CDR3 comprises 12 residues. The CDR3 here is CASRQGGSPLHF. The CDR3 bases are TGTGCCAGTAGGCAGGGCGGTTCACCCCTCCACTTT.

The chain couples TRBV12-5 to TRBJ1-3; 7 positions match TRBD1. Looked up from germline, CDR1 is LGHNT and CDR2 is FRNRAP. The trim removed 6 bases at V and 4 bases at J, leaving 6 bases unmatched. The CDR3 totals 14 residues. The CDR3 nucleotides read TGTGCTAGTGGCAACTCGGGACAGGGAAACACCATATATTTT. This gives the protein CASGNSGQGNTIYF.

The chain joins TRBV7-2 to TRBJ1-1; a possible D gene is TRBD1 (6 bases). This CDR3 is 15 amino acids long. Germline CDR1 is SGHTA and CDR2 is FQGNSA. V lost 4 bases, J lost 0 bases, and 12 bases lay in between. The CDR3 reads CASSWGQGMNTEAFF. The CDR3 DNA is TGTGCCAGCAGCTGGGGGCAGGGAATGAACACTGAAGCTTTCTTT.